The 26 T cell receptor beta chains below all came from one sample that was sequenced in a study of CD8 T cells in Susac syndrome (dated by TCRdb to the late 2010s). Library generation was performed with the immunoSEQ multiplex PCR assay. RNA was extracted using the RNeasy kit, and about 0.45 to 1 ug of the RNA was reverse transcribed with random hexamers. Starting from the raw public reads, TCRdb applied fastp trimming at Q25, assembled clones with MiXCR and retained in-frame beta chains. One record per CDR3 amino acid sequence lists the most common genes and DNA. The sample table holds a few hundred thousand distinct CDR3 sequences, of which roughly 85% were seen once. The top ten clonotypes cover 0.21% of the sample. The sequenced material came from CD8+ T cells from PBMCs. Receptors originate from a human donor with multiple sclerosis.

This clonotype was counted between two and nine times. The chain has TRBV19 and TRBJ2-1; 8 bases map to TRBD2. Germline V gene sequence: CDR1 LNHDA, CDR2 SQIVND (reference sequence). Trimming removed 5 bases from V and 3 bases from J; junction bases left unmatched: 3. The CDR3 consists of 14 residues. The CDR3 region has the DNA TGTGCCAGTAGTTCCCTAGCGGGCTACAATGAGCAGTTCTTC. Its translation is CASSSLAGYNEQFF.

The CDR3 DNA sequence: TGCAGCGTTGAAGGTCGGGACTTAACCCTCGCAGGTTCCTACGAGCAGTACTTC. Translation: CSVEGRDLTLAGSYEQYF. The genes are TRBV29-1 and TRBJ2-7, with D perhaps matching TRBD2 (6 bases). Germline values: CDR1 SQVTM, CDR2 ANQGSEA. The V and J ends lost 1 base and 1 base respectively, with 23 bases between them. This CDR3 is 18 amino acids long.

The chain joins TRBV28 to TRBJ2-7; the D gene is possibly TRBD1 (5 bases). V lost 3 bases, J lost 1 base, and 19 bases lay in between. The CDR3 extends over 17 amino acids. Germline loops: CDR1 MDHEN, CDR2 SYDVKM. This CDR3 reads CASSFPLRQYTSYEQYF. The CDR3 bases are TGTGCCAGCAGTTTCCCCCTCAGACAGTATACTTCCTACGAGCAGTACTTC.

The J gene is TRBJ1-3, the V gene TRBV5-1; D ambiguous. The V end lost 4 bases, the J end lost 1 base, and 12 bases lay between the germline ends. This CDR3 has 15 amino acids. The V gene's germline CDR1 is SGHRS and CDR2 YFSETQ. CDR3 residues: CASSLVSGSGNTIYF. The CDR3 coding sequence is TGCGCCAGCAGCCTTGTGTCGGGGTCTGGAAACACCATATATTTT.

J is TRBJ2-1 and V is TRBV4-1, with D possibly called TRBD1 or TRBD2 (5 bases each). V was clipped by 3 bases and J by 7 bases, with 16 bases between them. Germline V gives CDR1 MGHRA, CDR2 YSYEKL. CDR3 length: 15 residues. The CDR3 nucleotides are TGCGCCAGCAGCCACCTTGGGTCCGGGGCGAATGAGCAGTTCTTC. This gives the protein CASSHLGSGANEQFF.

The chain employs TRBV7-9 and TRBJ1-2; TRBD1 agrees at 10 bases. The CDR3 totals 16 residues. From germline, CDR1 is SEHNR and CDR2 FQNEAQ (reference sequence). Losses at the gene ends were 3 bases for V and 1 base for J; bases not matched to a gene: 5. CDR3 DNA sequence: TGTGCCAGCAGCTTGGGGACAGGGGACTTTAACTATGGCTACACCTTC. Its protein product is CASSLGTGDFNYGYTF.

The chain recombines TRBV25-1 with TRBJ2-4; D is perhaps TRBD1 or TRBD2 (5 bases each). V lost 6 bases, J lost 13 bases, and 16 bases lay in between. Germline lookup yields CDR1 MGHDK and CDR2 SYGVNS. The CDR3 spans 12 residues. CDR3 protein: CASSPSEGLQYF. CDR3 DNA sequence: TGTGCCAGCAGCCCCTCCGAGGGGCTGCAGTACTTC. The variable domain in full, completed from reference TRBV25-1 and TRBJ2-4, reads EADIYQTPRYLVIGTGKKITLECSQTMGHDKMYWYQQDPGMELHLIHYSYGVNSTEKGDLSSESTVSRIRTEHFPLTLESARPSHTSQYLCASSPSEGLQYFGAGTRLSVL.

V gene TRBV28 combines with J gene TRBJ2-5; TRBD2 matches at 7 bases. CDR1 and CDR2 (germline): MDHEN, SYDVKM. The CDR3 length is 16 residues. V lost 8 bases to trimming and J lost 0 bases; unmatched junction nucleotides: 12. The CDR3 sequence: CASRGLAEMYQETQYF. Here the CDR3 DNA reads TGTGCCAGCCGTGGGCTAGCGGAAATGTACCAAGAGACCCAGTACTTC.

CDR3 amino acids: CATSETSDAADTQYF. The CDR3 nucleotides are TGTGCCACCTCTGAGACTAGCGATGCGGCAGATACGCAGTATTTT. The chain recombines TRBV15 with TRBJ2-3; TRBD2 matches at 8 bases. Losses at the gene ends were 8 bases for V and 4 bases for J; bases not matched to a gene: 11. The CDR3 is 15 residues long. The V gene's germline CDR1 is LNHNV and CDR2 YYDKDF (reference sequence).

This chain uses TRBV11-2 with TRBJ2-1; 7 bases are shared with TRBD1. The length of the CDR3 is 15 residues. Germline V gene lookup returns CDR1 SGHAT and CDR2 FQNNGV. With V trimmed by 5 bases and J by 3 bases, 7 bases remained unmatched. The DNA of the CDR3 is TGTGCCAGCAGCACGACAGGGAATCTCTACAATGAGCAGTTCTTC. As protein: CASSTTGNLYNEQFF.

V is TRBV20-1 and J is TRBJ1-5, with a possible D match to TRBD1 (6 bases). There are 13 residues in the CDR3. The germline V and J ends were trimmed by 8 bases and 7 bases, with 18 bases remaining between them. Germline V lookup: CDR1 DFQATT, CDR2 SNEGSKA (reference sequence). The CDR3 protein is CSIGGGYVQPQHF. The CDR3 DNA is TGCAGTATCGGAGGGGGTTACGTACAGCCCCAGCATTTT.

V is TRBV14 and J is TRBJ2-1; either TRBD1 or TRBD2 may supply D (5 bases each). CDR3 size: 16 residues. Germline V CDR1 and CDR2: SGHDN, FVKESK. Trimming pared 3 bases from V and 3 bases from J, leaving 15 bases between. In DNA, the CDR3 is TGTGCCAGCAGCCAGGATTTCAGGGACGGCTACAATGAGCAGTTCTTC. It codes for CASSQDFRDGYNEQFF.

This chain connects TRBV19 to TRBJ1-3; D remains ambiguous. Germline values: CDR1 LNHDA, CDR2 SQIVND (reference sequence). The ends were cut back, 6 bases at V and 2 bases at J, with 14 bases in the middle. The length of the CDR3 is 15 residues. The CDR3 DNA reads as TGTGCCAGTAGCCCTCGACCTTCACCTGGAAACACCATATATTTT. Translating gives CASSPRPSPGNTIYF.

V and J are TRBV4-2 and TRBJ1-2, with D possibly TRBD1 on 5 matching bases. Trimming stripped 4 bases from V and 6 bases from J, with 24 bases between. CDR1 is LGHNA and CDR2 is YNFKEQ in the germline V gene. The CDR3 covers 17 residues. The CDR3 DNA reads as TGTGCCAGCAGCCTCCTGGTTCGGGGACCGGGAGGGGATGGCTACACCTTC. It yields the protein CASSLLVRGPGGDGYTF.

In its sample, this clonotype was seen a few times. The CDR3 DNA reads as TGTGCCAGTAGTTTAACCTCCACCGGGGAGCTGTTTTTT. Protein sequence: CASSLTSTGELFF. J is TRBJ2-2 and V is TRBV19; no firm D call. Germline V gene sequence: CDR1 LNHDA, CDR2 SQIVND (reference sequence). The CDR3 length is 13 residues. The ends were cut back, 5 bases at V and 4 bases at J, with 8 bases in the middle. Full variable domain (remainder filled in from reference TRBV19 and TRBJ2-2): DGGITQSPKYLFRKEGQNVTLSCEQNLNHDAMYWYRQDPGQGLRLIYYSQIVNDFQKGDIAEGYSVSREKKESFPLTVTSAQKNPTAFYLCASSLTSTGELFFGEGSRLTVL.

The J gene is TRBJ2-7, the V gene TRBV6-6; no definite D call. V dropped 0 bases and J dropped 2 bases, with 5 bases sitting between them. This CDR3 spans 13 amino acids. Germline V gene lookup returns CDR1 MNHNY and CDR2 SVGAGI (reference sequence). CDR3 amino acids: CASSYSVAYEQYF. The CDR3 nucleotides are TGTGCCAGCAGTTACTCAGTAGCCTACGAGCAGTACTTC.

The rearrangement joins TRBV7-8 to TRBJ2-1; 8 bases are shared with TRBD2. Germline assignment: CDR1 SGHVS and CDR2 FQNEAQ. V shed 2 bases and J 3 bases; nucleotides not matched to a gene: 3. This CDR3 comprises 15 residues. The CDR3 reads CASSLSGLDYNEQFF. In nucleotides, the CDR3 is TGTGCCAGCAGCTTATCGGGACTAGACTACAATGAGCAGTTCTTC.

The V call is TRBV6-5, the J call TRBJ2-4, with D tentatively TRBD1 (6 bases). CDR1 is MNHEY and CDR2 is SVGAGI in the germline V gene. V was clipped by 5 bases and J by 9 bases, with 11 bases between them. CDR3 length equals 12 residues. CDR3 DNA sequence: TGTGCCAGCAGTCCTAACAGGGTCATTCAGTACTTC. Its protein product is CASSPNRVIQYF.

The chain joins TRBV4-3 to TRBJ2-5; 9 bases are a match to TRBD2. The germline gives CDR1 LGHNA, CDR2 YSLEER. J was trimmed by 2 bases and V by 2 bases; bases with no gene match: 12. The CDR3 covers 18 residues. CDR3 residues: CASSQILAGRPAQETQYF. In nucleotides, the CDR3 is TGCGCCAGCAGCCAAATCCTAGCGGGAAGGCCGGCACAAGAGACCCAGTACTTC.

This chain links TRBV21-1 with TRBJ2-3; no DNA check was done on the table's D call, TRBD2. TRBV21-1 is given as a pseudogene. CDR3 length: 18 amino acids. The CDR3 spells CASSKTDRRKRRTDTQYF. The CDR3 DNA reads as TGTGCCAGCAGCAAAACCGACCGGAGAAAGCGGCGCACAGATACGCAGTATTTT.

The chain uses TRBV6-2 or TRBV6-3 and TRBJ2-7, with D hard to call. The CDR3 contains 12 residues. Germline lookup yields CDR1 MNHEY and CDR2 SVGEGT. V shed 6 bases and J shed 5 bases, with 11 bases lying between them. The CDR3 nucleotides are TGTGCCAGCAGCCTGGTTGTCGACGAGCAGTACTTC. The encoded protein is CASSLVVDEQYF.

The chain links TRBV28 to TRBJ2-2; D is unresolved. The V end lost 7 bases, the J end lost 2 bases, and 11 bases lay between the germline ends. Germline-derived CDR1 and CDR2 are MDHEN and SYDVKM. The CDR3 length is 14 residues. DNA for the CDR3: TGTGCCAGCACCTCTAGTTTTAACACCGGGGAGCTGTTTTTT. Amino acid sequence: CASTSSFNTGELFF.

This rearrangement joins TRBV29-1 to TRBJ2-2; D is possibly TRBD1 (6 bases). This CDR3 is 12 amino acids long. Germline assignment: CDR1 SQVTM and CDR2 ANQGSEA. V gave up 5 bases and J gave up 5 bases, with 9 bases separating them. The CDR3 nucleotides read TGCAGCGTTTACAGGGTAACCGGGGAGCTGTTTTTT. Translated: CSVYRVTGELFF.

The V and J genes are TRBV19 and TRBJ2-1, with 7 bases lining up with TRBD1. Trimming removed 6 bases from V and 4 bases from J; junction bases left unmatched: 15. The germline V gene encodes CDR1 LNHDA and CDR2 SQIVND (reference sequence). This CDR3 has 17 residues. CDR3 nucleotide sequence: TGTGCCAGTAGCAGAGCTACAGGGGAACCCTCTTACAATGAGCAGTTCTTC. It is translated as CASSRATGEPSYNEQFF.

This rearrangement joins TRBV4-3 to TRBJ2-1; TRBD1 agrees at 7 bases. V lost 0 bases, J lost 6 bases, and 8 bases stayed unmatched. The CDR3 has 16 amino acids. Germline values: CDR1 LGHNA, CDR2 YSLEER. This CDR3 is CASSQDKGRGTNEQFF. For the CDR3, the DNA is TGCGCCAGCAGCCAAGATAAGGGCAGGGGGACCAATGAGCAGTTCTTC.

This chain links TRBV2 with TRBJ2-7, with D perhaps given as TRBD1 or TRBD2 (5 bases each). This CDR3 spans 12 amino acids. Germline CDR1 is SNHLY and CDR2 is FYNNEI. V was shortened by 4 bases and J by 12 bases, with 16 bases between the two germline ends. CDR3 loop: CASSGLLGVGYF. CDR3 coding DNA: TGTGCCAGCAGTGGCTTACTGGGGGTGGGGTACTTC.